This T cell receptor beta chain was captured in a study of T cell repertoires in cytomegalovirus infection. Overall study context: From public TCR beta signatures came an indication of both CMV infection and matching HLA type. Study results and limitations: Frequencies of public TCR beta families were cumulated, and this identified carriers of CMV plus the relevant HLA.

TCRdb analysed the reads with MiXCR anew, one entry per CDR3 protein. The sample consists of hundreds of thousands of distinct CDR3 sequences, roughly 15% of them appearing once. In its sample, this clonotype was seen a few times. Its antigen remains unknown. J lost 2 bases, V lost 6 bases, and 9 bases had no gene match. This CDR3 comprises 15 residues. The germline gives CDR1 MDHEN, CDR2 SYDVKM. The TCR originated in a human donor in good health (CMV status not recorded). Some clones in this sample may be carry-over from other donors' samples. The chain combines TRBV28 with TRBJ1-2, with 7 bases aligning to TRBD1. Sequenced sample: PBMCs. The CDR3 nucleotides are TGTGCCAGCAGCCGACGCCCGACAGGGAACTATGGCTACACCTTC. Residues: CASSRRPTGNYGYTF.